Below, one T cell receptor beta chain is given with its context. Antigen unknown. These data belong to a study of cytomegalovirus exposure and HLA in healthy donors. In the study overall: Earlier findings included more than 95 million unique TCR beta sequences obtained from about 180 million T cells. About 85 million unique TCRs from HLA-typed donors were held in an early release of data. General observations from the study: Specificity for CMV antigens was confirmed in vitro for a few of the CMV-associated chains.

All donors participated as healthy donors of bone marrow. The PCR had 60 Vbeta and 13 Jbeta primers. This table comes from immunoSEQ multiplex PCR, and its TCRdb copy is limited to in-frame clones, with some not included. The table shows around 170,000 clones, with 80% occurring only once. The TCR was taken from a girl aged 10-17 years in good health and CMV-seropositive. Sequencing used PBMCs.

The CDR3 protein is CSVRTSGSYEQYF. CDR3 nucleotide sequence: TGCAGCGTTCGGACTAGCGGGAGCTACGAGCAGTACTTC. The V call is TRBV29-1, the J call TRBJ2-7; 13 nucleotides agree with TRBD2. The junction had 1 base not matched to a gene; V was cut back by 5 bases and J by 3 bases. Looked up from germline, CDR1 is SQVTM and CDR2 is ANQGSEA. The CDR3 runs 13 residues.